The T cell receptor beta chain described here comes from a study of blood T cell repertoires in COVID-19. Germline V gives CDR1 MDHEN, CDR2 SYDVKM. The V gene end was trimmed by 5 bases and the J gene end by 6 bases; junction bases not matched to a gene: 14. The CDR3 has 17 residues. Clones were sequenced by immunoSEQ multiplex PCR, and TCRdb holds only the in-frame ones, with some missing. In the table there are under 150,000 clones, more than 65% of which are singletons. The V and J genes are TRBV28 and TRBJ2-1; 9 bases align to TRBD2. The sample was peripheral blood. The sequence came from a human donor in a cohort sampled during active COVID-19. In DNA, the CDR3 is TGTGCCAGCAGTCCGGGCAAGAGGAGCGGGAGGCCCAATGAGCAGTTCTTC. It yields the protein CASSPGKRSGRPNEQFF.